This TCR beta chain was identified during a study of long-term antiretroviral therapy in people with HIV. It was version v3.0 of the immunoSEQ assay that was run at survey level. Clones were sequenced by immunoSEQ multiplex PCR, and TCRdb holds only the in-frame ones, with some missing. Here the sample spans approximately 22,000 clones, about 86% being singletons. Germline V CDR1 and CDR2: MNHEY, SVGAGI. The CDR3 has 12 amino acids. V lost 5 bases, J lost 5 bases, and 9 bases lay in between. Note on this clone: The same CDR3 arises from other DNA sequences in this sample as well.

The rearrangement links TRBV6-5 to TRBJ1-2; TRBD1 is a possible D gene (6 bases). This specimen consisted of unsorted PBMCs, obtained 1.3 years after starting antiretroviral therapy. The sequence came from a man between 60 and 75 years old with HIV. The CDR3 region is CASSPTGYGYTF. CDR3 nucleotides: TGTGCCAGCAGTCCGACAGGATATGGCTACACCTTC.